The 27 T cell receptor beta chains reported below all come from one sample, sequenced in a study of T cell repertoires in cytomegalovirus infection. TCRdb recomputed calls from the reads with MiXCR, one row per CDR3 protein. Counted here are under 95,000 distinct CDR3 sequences, about 4.2% occurring once; the ten biggest clones make up about 22%. The material sequenced was PBMCs. The source of these receptors is a human donor in good health (CMV status not recorded). Some clones in this sample may be carry-over from other donors' samples.

This clonotype was counted ten times or more. CDR3 sequence (DNA): TGTGCCAGCAGCTTCGATGGATACGAGCAGTACTTC. It yields the protein CASSFDGYEQYF. The genes are TRBV7-9 and TRBJ2-7; no firm D call. V dropped 3 bases and J dropped 4 bases, with 7 bases sitting between them. The CDR3 is made up of 12 amino acids. Germline V gene lookup returns CDR1 SEHNR and CDR2 FQNEAQ (reference sequence).

This clonotype was picked up many times. The chain is built from TRBV4-2 and TRBJ1-5; D might be TRBD1 (6 bases). The CDR3 covers 15 residues. With 0 bases removed from V and 7 bases from J, the gap between germline ends came to 13 bases. CDR1 is LGHNA and CDR2 is YNFKEQ in the germline V gene. The CDR3 region is CASSQDGDRFQPQHF. The CDR3 coding sequence is TGTGCCAGCAGCCAAGACGGAGACAGGTTCCAGCCCCAGCATTTT.

The table lists this clonotype with many counts. The chain carries TRBV6-8 and TRBJ1-2; D perhaps matches TRBD1 (5 bases). CDR3 length equals 15 residues. Germline lookup yields CDR1 MNHGY and CDR2 SAAAGT. Trimming stripped 7 bases from V and 0 bases from J, with 15 bases between. The CDR3 sequence: CASNSPTASNYGYTF. Here the CDR3 DNA reads TGTGCCAGCAATTCCCCGACAGCTTCTAACTATGGCTACACCTTC.

This clonotype has ten or more counts. V and J are TRBV7-2 and TRBJ1-1, with D tentatively TRBD1 (5 bases). The length of the CDR3 is 15 residues. V was cut by 6 bases and J by 4 bases, with 18 bases left in between. Germline-derived CDR1 and CDR2 are SGHTA and FQGNSA. The CDR3 protein is CASSERGAGSTEAFF. CDR3 nucleotides: TGTGCCAGCAGTGAGCGTGGTGCAGGGAGCACTGAAGCTTTCTTT.

The sample holds many counts of this clonotype. The CDR3 is CASSLGDHTQYF. CDR3 sequence (DNA): TGCGCCAGCAGCTTGGGTGATCATACGCAGTATTTT. The chain links TRBV5-1 to TRBJ2-3; D gene unclear. The CDR3 consists of 12 residues. Trimming pared 0 bases from V and 7 bases from J, leaving 6 bases between. The V gene's germline CDR1 is SGHRS and CDR2 YFSETQ.

This clonotype was seen repeatedly, ten times or more. V gene TRBV7-2 combines with J gene TRBJ2-7; TRBD1 matches at 9 bases. V lost 4 bases, J lost 2 bases, and 6 bases stayed unmatched. The germline V gene has CDR1 SGHTA and CDR2 FQGNSA. The CDR3 length is 15 residues. CDR3 DNA: TGTGCCAGCAGCTACGCGGGACAGGGCCCCTACGAGCAGTACTTC. Amino acid sequence: CASSYAGQGPYEQYF.

V usage is TRBV3-1 and J usage is TRBJ2-2, with D tentatively TRBD2 (6 bases). The CDR3 extends over 21 amino acids. Looked up from germline, CDR1 is LGHDT and CDR2 is YNNKEL (reference sequence). Trimming cost V 4 bases and J 4 bases, with 31 bases left between them. CDR3 region: CASSPLKPGLPPNWGTGELFF. In DNA form, the CDR3 reads TGTGCCAGCAGCCCCTTGAAGCCCGGACTACCCCCTAACTGGGGCACCGGGGAGCTGTTTTTT.

This clonotype was detected many times. This chain connects TRBV7-2 to TRBJ2-3; a possible D gene is TRBD2 (7 bases). The CDR3 covers 16 residues. V lost 1 base and J 2 bases, leaving 13 bases between the germline ends. CDR1 and CDR2 from the germline V gene are SGHTA and FQGNSA. As DNA, the CDR3 is TGTGCCAGCAGCTTAGGGGAGGGGGGGCTCACAGATACGCAGTATTTT. Its translation: CASSLGEGGLTDTQYF.

This clonotype was seen many times. The chain joins TRBV12-3 or TRBV12-4 to TRBJ2-2, with unresolved D. This CDR3 has 14 residues. The germline V and J ends were trimmed by 7 bases and 6 bases, with 15 bases remaining between them. The CDR3 DNA sequence: TGTGCCAGCACCCTCTCTGAGAAATCCGGGGAGCTGTTTTTT. This translates into CASTLSEKSGELFF.

At least ten counts were recorded for this clonotype. The V and J genes are TRBV7-2 and TRBJ2-1; tentative D call: TRBD2 (7 bases). The CDR3 sequence is 16 residues long. Trimming pared 1 base from V and 2 bases from J, leaving 12 bases between. Germline CDR1 and CDR2: SGHTA and FQGNSA. CDR3: CASSLVGGPPYNEQFF. CDR3 coding DNA: TGTGCCAGCAGCTTAGTGGGGGGGCCTCCCTACAATGAGCAGTTCTTC.

There are many counts of this clonotype. The V call is TRBV20-1, the J call TRBJ1-1, with TRBD1 identical over 7 bases. This CDR3 comprises 15 residues. Trimming removed 1 base from V and 3 bases from J; junction bases left unmatched: 8. Germline-derived CDR1 and CDR2 are DFQATT and SNEGSKA (reference sequence). CDR3 loop: CSARVIGTVYTEAFF. The CDR3 region has the DNA TGCAGTGCTAGAGTGATCGGGACAGTATACACTGAAGCTTTCTTT.

This clonotype was picked up many times. This sequence joins TRBV7-2 and TRBJ2-3; D ambiguous. Per germline, CDR1 SGHTA and CDR2 FQGNSA. V dropped 5 bases and J dropped 3 bases, with 9 bases sitting between them. This CDR3 is built from 13 residues. The CDR3 spells CASSQDRTDTQYF. The CDR3 bases are TGTGCCAGCAGCCAGGATCGGACAGATACGCAGTATTTT.

This clonotype was seen at least ten times. The rearrangement links TRBV7-6 to TRBJ1-1; maybe TRBD1 (5 bases). Trimming removed 5 bases at V and 8 bases at J, with 15 bases between. Germline V gene sequence: CDR1 SGHVS, CDR2 FNYEAQ. This CDR3 contains 13 residues. The CDR3 nucleotides read TGTGCCAGCAGCCATTCTAGGGACTCAGAAGCTTTCTTT. Translating gives CASSHSRDSEAFF.

This clonotype was counted at least ten times. The chain links TRBV12-3 or TRBV12-4 to TRBJ2-1; tentatively, D is TRBD2 (5 bases). V was trimmed by 4 bases and J by 7 bases, leaving 14 bases between them. The CDR3 covers 14 residues. The CDR3 here is CASSSTVGVNEQFF. As DNA, the CDR3 is TGTGCCAGCAGTTCTACGGTCGGGGTAAATGAGCAGTTCTTC.

This clonotype was observed at least ten times. This chain links TRBV7-2 with TRBJ2-3; 9 bases are shared with TRBD2. The J segment lost 3 bases and the V segment lost 5 bases, leaving 15 bases of the junction unmatched. The CDR3 loop spans 18 amino acids. Germline assignment: CDR1 SGHTA and CDR2 FQGNSA. This CDR3 is CASSPLGGSGRVTDTQYF. The DNA of the CDR3 is TGTGCCAGCAGCCCCCTTGGTGGTAGCGGGAGAGTTACAGATACGCAGTATTTT.

V usage is TRBV20-1 and J usage is TRBJ2-4, with TRBD2 matching over 9 bases. This CDR3 has 15 residues. Germline V gives CDR1 DFQATT, CDR2 SNEGSKA (reference sequence). The V segment lost 3 bases and the J segment 4 bases; nucleotides outside the gene matches: 7. Here the CDR3 DNA reads TGCAGTGCTAGCCCCAATCTAGCGGGGAAAAACATTCAGTACTTC. It is translated as CSASPNLAGKNIQYF.

There are many counts of this clonotype. The chain carries TRBV6-2 or TRBV6-3 and TRBJ2-1, with 14 nucleotides matching TRBD2. The CDR3 extends over 14 amino acids. Germline CDR1 is MNHEY and CDR2 is SVGEGT. J lost 11 bases, V lost 7 bases, and 7 bases had no gene match. Here the CDR3 DNA reads TGTGCCAGCACCCCGGGACTAGCGGGAGTCAAGCAGTTCTTC. This codes for CASTPGLAGVKQFF.

This clonotype was counted many times. The chain has TRBV7-2 and TRBJ2-1, with D possibly being TRBD2 (5 bases). CDR1 and CDR2 (germline): SGHTA, FQGNSA. The CDR3 is 15 residues long. The ends were cut back, 4 bases at V and 2 bases at J, with 12 bases in the middle. CDR3 sequence: CASSSSGAAYNEQFF. DNA for the CDR3: TGTGCCAGCAGCTCAAGCGGAGCCGCCTACAATGAGCAGTTCTTC.

The chain uses TRBV15 and TRBJ2-3, with D possibly being TRBD1 or TRBD2 (6 bases each). Germline loops: CDR1 LNHNV, CDR2 YYDKDF (reference sequence). The CDR3 has 18 residues. Trimming shortened V by 1 base and J by 10 bases, and 27 bases separated the two germline ends. Here the CDR3 DNA reads TGTGCCACCAGCAGAGGACAGGAGACCATGGCGGGAATGAGGGCGCAGTATTTT. As protein: CATSRGQETMAGMRAQYF.

The sample holds many counts of this clonotype. V usage is TRBV6-5 and J usage is TRBJ1-3; no clear D gene. CDR3 length equals 15 residues. From germline, CDR1 is MNHEY and CDR2 SVGAGI. Trimming removed 6 bases at V and 4 bases at J, with 16 bases between. For the CDR3, the DNA is TGTGCCAGCAGCAAAGGAACACAGCTGGGAAACACCATATATTTT. Residues: CASSKGTQLGNTIYF.

This clonotype was recorded many times. This rearrangement joins TRBV12-3 or TRBV12-4 to TRBJ2-5, with TRBD2 matching 8 bases. The ends lost 1 base at V and 5 bases at J; junction bases unmatched: 9. The CDR3 runs 16 residues. In nucleotides, the CDR3 is TGTGCCAGCAGTTTAGTCGGGACTAGTTGGGGGGAGACCCAGTACTTC. Its translation: CASSLVGTSWGETQYF.

This clonotype was counted many times. The gene calls are TRBV20-1 and TRBJ2-7; no firm D call. V was cut by 6 bases and J by 2 bases, with 17 bases left in between. Germline assignment: CDR1 DFQATT and CDR2 SNEGSKA (reference sequence). There are 14 residues in the CDR3. The CDR3 protein is CSATAGSPTYEQYF. The CDR3 DNA is TGCAGTGCCACTGCTGGCAGCCCAACCTACGAGCAGTACTTC.

This clonotype appeared many times. This rearrangement joins TRBV7-2 to TRBJ2-7; a weak D match, TRBD1 (6 bases). Per the germline V gene, CDR1 is SGHTA and CDR2 is FQGNSA. The CDR3 consists of 15 residues. The V and J ends lost 2 bases and 2 bases respectively, with 13 bases between them. The CDR3 is CASSLLGASAYEQYF. CDR3 coding DNA: TGTGCCAGCAGCTTACTGGGGGCTTCGGCCTACGAGCAGTACTTC.

This clonotype was seen repeatedly, ten times or more. The J gene is TRBJ2-2, the V gene TRBV28; 7 bases are shared with TRBD1. Germline CDR1 and CDR2: MDHEN and SYDVKM. This CDR3 is 14 amino acids long. The V gene end was trimmed by 8 bases and the J gene end by 0 bases; junction bases not matched to a gene: 3. The CDR3 sequence is CASAGTANTGELFF. The CDR3 coding sequence is TGTGCCAGCGCCGGGACAGCGAACACCGGGGAGCTGTTTTTT. The whole variable domain, filled in from reference TRBV28 and TRBJ2-2, reads DVKVTQSSRYLVKRTGEKVFLECVQDMDHENMFWYRQDPGLGLRLIYFSYDVKMKEKGDIPEGYSVSREKKERFSLILESASTNQTSMYLCASAGTANTGELFFGEGSRLTVL.

This clonotype occurred many times. The rearrangement joins TRBV7-9 to TRBJ2-3; a weak D match, TRBD1 (5 bases). CDR1 and CDR2 from the germline V gene are SEHNR and FQNEAQ (reference sequence). V was trimmed by 4 bases and J by 3 bases, leaving 14 bases between them. The CDR3 length is 15 residues. The CDR3 reads CASSSGFDETDTQYF. In nucleotides, the CDR3 is TGTGCCAGCAGCTCAGGGTTTGATGAGACAGATACGCAGTATTTT.

There are many counts of this clonotype. V gene TRBV5-1 combines with J gene TRBJ2-5; no clear D gene. With 0 bases removed from V and 4 bases from J, the gap between germline ends came to 10 bases. CDR3 length: 14 residues. Per germline, CDR1 SGHRS and CDR2 YFSETQ. CDR3 protein: CASSLGSDAETQYF. The CDR3 DNA reads as TGCGCCAGCAGCTTGGGATCGGACGCAGAGACCCAGTACTTC. Looking up the rest from reference TRBV5-1 and TRBJ2-5 gives the full variable domain: KAGVTQTPRYLIKTRGQQVTLSCSPISGHRSVSWYQQTPGQGLQFLFEYFSETQRNKGNFPGRFSGRQFSNSRSEMNVSTLELGDSALYLCASSLGSDAETQYFGPGTRLLVL.

This clonotype appeared many times. This rearrangement joins TRBV7-8 to TRBJ2-5; no firm D call. CDR1 is SGHVS and CDR2 is FQNEAQ in the germline V gene. V was cut by 0 bases and J by 4 bases, with 12 bases left in between. This CDR3 has 15 amino acids. CDR3 nucleotide sequence: TGTGCCAGCAGCTTAGCTCTCGGTAGTTCAGAGACCCAGTACTTC. Translated, it gives CASSLALGSSETQYF.